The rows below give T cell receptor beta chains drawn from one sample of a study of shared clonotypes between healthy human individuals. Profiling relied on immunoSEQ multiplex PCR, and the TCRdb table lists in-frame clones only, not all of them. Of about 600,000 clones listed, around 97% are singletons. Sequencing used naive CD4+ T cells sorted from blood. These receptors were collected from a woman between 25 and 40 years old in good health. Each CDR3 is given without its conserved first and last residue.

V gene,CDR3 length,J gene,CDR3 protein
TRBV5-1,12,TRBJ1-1,ASSFAGAGTEAF
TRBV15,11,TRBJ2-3,ATSRGSGDTQY
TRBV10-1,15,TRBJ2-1,ASSESSLAGVYNEQF
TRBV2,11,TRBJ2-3,AGRTDLTDTQY
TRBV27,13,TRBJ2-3,ASSLWAGAQDTQY
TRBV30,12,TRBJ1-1,AWSGVAVNTEAF
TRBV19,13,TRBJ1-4,ASSINGRDSEKLF
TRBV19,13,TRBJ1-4,ASSIRLATNEKLF
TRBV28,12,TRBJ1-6,ASSTGQGDSPLH
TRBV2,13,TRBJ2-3,ASSDLAGAVDTQY
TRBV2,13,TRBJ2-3,ASSQQGDLADTQY
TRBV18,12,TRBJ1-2,ASSPASDNYGYT
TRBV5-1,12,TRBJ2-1,ASSLGAVSGEQF
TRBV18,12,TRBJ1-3,ASSPETGIDTIY
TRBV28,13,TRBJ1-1,ASSLNFGGRTEAF
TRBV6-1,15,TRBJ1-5,ASSESTQGYSNQPQH
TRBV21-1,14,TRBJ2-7,ASSKGPDRTSYEQY
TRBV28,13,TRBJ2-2,ASSPPVGNTGELF
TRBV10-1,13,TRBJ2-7,ASSEGTVGDYEQY
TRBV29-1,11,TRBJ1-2,SADPGRNYGYT
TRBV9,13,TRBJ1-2,ASSDRATSGGGYT
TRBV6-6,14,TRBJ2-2,ASSYTSGSRGGELF
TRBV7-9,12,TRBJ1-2,ASSLVGVGYGYT
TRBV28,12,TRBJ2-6,ASIPHSGANVLT
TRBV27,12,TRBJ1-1,ASRLTWGIPEAF
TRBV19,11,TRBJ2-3,ASNQRPRDTQY
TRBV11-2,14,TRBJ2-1,ASSLGGSRSYNEQF
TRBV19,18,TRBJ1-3,ASSNPTTGPKDLAGNTIY
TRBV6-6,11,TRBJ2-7,ASSRGSPYEQY
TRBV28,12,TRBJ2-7,ASSLTVPSYEQC
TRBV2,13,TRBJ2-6,ASSGESSGANVLT
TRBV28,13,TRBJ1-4,ASSLGGGESEKLF
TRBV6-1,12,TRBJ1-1,ASSAGQGDTEAF
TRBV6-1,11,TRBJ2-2,ASKGPNTGELF
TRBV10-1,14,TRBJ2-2,ASSHSGKANTGELF
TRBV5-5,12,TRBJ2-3,ASRLGQLYHTQY
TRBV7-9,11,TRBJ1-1,ASSLGGVAEAF
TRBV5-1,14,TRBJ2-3,ASSPVLAGGLDTQY
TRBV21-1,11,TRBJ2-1,ASSKGPGGEQF
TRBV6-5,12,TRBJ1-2,ASSWTGINYGYT
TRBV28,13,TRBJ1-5,ASSLSLQGYQPQH
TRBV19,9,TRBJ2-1,ASSIFREQF
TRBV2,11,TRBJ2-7,ASSEEGVRTIF
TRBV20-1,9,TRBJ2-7,SASTWDEQY
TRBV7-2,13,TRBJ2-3,ASSLTSGSTDTQY
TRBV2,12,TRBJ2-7,ASSELAGPYEQY
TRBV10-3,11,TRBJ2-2,AISAQQSGELF
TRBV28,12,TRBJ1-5,ASSLVRGNQPQH
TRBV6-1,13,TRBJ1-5,ASSPWTDSNQPQH
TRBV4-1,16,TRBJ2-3,ASSQAPSSGSVEDTQY